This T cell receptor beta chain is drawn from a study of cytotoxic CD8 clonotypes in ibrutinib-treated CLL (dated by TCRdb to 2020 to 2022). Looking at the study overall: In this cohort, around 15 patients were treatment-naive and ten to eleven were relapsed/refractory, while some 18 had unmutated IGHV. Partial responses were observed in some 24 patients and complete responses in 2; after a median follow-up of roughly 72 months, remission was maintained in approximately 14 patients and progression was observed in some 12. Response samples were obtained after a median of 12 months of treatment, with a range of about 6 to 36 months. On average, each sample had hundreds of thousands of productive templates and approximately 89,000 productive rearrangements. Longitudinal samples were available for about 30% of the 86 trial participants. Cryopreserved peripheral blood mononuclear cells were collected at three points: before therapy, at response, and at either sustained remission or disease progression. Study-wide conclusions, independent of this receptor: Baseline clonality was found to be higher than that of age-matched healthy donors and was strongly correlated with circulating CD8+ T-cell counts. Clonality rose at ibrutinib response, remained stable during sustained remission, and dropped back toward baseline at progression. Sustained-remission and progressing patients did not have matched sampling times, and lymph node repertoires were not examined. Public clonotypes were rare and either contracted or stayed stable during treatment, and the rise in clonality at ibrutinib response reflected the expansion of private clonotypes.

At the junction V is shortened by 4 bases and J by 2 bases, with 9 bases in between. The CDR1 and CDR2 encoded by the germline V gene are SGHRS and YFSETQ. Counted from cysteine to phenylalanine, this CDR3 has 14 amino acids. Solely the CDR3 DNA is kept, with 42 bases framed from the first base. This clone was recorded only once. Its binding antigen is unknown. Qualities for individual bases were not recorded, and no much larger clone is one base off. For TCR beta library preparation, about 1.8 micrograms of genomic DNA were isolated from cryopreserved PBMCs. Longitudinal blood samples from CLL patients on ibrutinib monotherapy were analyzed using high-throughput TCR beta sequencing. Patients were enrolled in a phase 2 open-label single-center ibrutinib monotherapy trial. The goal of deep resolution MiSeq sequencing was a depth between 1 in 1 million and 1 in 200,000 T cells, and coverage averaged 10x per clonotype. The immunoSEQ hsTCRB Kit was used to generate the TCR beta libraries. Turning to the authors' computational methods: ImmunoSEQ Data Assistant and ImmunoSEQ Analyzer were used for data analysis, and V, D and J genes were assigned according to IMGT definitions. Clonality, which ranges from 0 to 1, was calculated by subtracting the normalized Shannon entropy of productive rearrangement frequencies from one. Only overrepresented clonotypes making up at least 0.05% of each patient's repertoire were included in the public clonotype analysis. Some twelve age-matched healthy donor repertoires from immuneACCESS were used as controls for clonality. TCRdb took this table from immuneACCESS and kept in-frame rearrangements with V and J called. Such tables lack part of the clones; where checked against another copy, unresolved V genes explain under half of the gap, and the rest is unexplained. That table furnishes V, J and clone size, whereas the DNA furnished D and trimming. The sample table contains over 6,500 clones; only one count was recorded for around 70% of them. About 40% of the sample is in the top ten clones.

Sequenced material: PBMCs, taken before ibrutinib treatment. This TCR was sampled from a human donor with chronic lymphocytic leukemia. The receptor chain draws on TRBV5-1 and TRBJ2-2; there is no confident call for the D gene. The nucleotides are TGCGCCAGCAGCCAACGGATAAACACCGGGGAGCTGTTTTTT. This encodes CASSQRINTGELFF.